The 10 T cell receptor beta chains given below trace back to one sample, sequenced in a study of cytomegalovirus exposure and HLA in healthy donors. The protocol was immunoSEQ multiplex PCR, while the TCRdb copy is restricted to in-frame clones and leaves out a portion. Of 90,000 to 110,000 clones detected, about nine tenths appear once; the ten largest clones hold about 2%. Sequencing input: PBMCs. These receptors were obtained from a woman between 18 and 29 years old in good health and CMV-seronegative.

The chain is built from TRBV19 and TRBJ2-7; D gene uncertain. The germline V and J ends were trimmed by 3 bases and 4 bases, with 10 bases remaining between them. The germline V gene encodes CDR1 LNHDA and CDR2 SQIVND (reference sequence). The CDR3 consists of 13 residues. CDR3 loop: CASSISVGYEQYF. The CDR3 DNA follows: TGTGCCAGTAGTATCTCCGTCGGGTACGAGCAGTACTTC.

This clone was observed a single time. V usage is TRBV25-1 and J usage is TRBJ2-7; no clear D gene. This CDR3 spans 14 amino acids. Looked up from germline, CDR1 is MGHDK and CDR2 is SYGVNS. V was trimmed by 0 bases and J by 0 bases, leaving 6 bases between them. The DNA for the CDR3 is TGTGCCAGCAGTGAATATGGCAGCTCCTACGAGCAGTACTTC. It specifies CASSEYGSSYEQYF.

This chain links TRBV27 with TRBJ2-7; maybe TRBD1 (6 bases). V lost 7 bases to trimming and J lost 4 bases, with 14 bases between them. CDR3 size: 13 residues. The germline V gene encodes CDR1 MNHEY and CDR2 SMNVEV (reference sequence). The DNA for the CDR3 is TGTGCCAGCATGGAAGGGGGAAGGTACGAGCAGTACTTC. It translates to CASMEGGRYEQYF.

The chain links TRBV19 to TRBJ1-5, with 7 bases identical to TRBD1. V shed 8 bases and J 0 bases; nucleotides not matched to a gene: 13. CDR3 length equals 17 residues. CDR1 is LNHDA, CDR2 SQIVND, per germline (reference sequence). Written as DNA, the CDR3 is TGTGCCAGTCAGCCCGGGGACAGTTCCTTTAGCAATCAGCCCCAGCATTTT. Translated, it gives CASQPGDSSFSNQPQHF.

CDR3 nucleotide sequence: TGCAGTGCCGAAGGAGCCTACGAGCAGTACTTC. Residues: CSAEGAYEQYF. The chain carries TRBV20-1 and TRBJ2-7; no reliable D call. The CDR3 totals 11 residues. Germline V gene data show CDR1 as DFQATT and CDR2 as SNEGSKA (reference sequence). Trimming shortened V by 6 bases and J by 2 bases, and 8 bases separated the two germline ends.

The V gene is TRBV4-1, the J gene TRBJ2-7, with TRBD1 matching 8 bases. J was trimmed by 3 bases and V by 6 bases; bases with no gene match: 4. Germline CDR1 is MGHRA and CDR2 is YSYEKL. CDR3 length equals 13 residues. CDR3: CASRPTGGYEQYF. The CDR3 nucleotides read TGCGCCAGCAGGCCCACAGGGGGCTACGAGCAGTACTTC.

A single count supports this clone. The DNA for the CDR3 is TGTGCCAGCAGCGTAGGGGGGCCTGGGGGATACAATGAGCAGTTCTTC. Protein product: CASSVGGPGGYNEQFF. This chain uses TRBV9 with TRBJ2-1; a possible D gene is TRBD1 (6 bases). The V and J ends lost 0 bases and 4 bases respectively, with 14 bases between them. The germline gives CDR1 SGDLS, CDR2 YYNGEE. This CDR3 contains 16 residues.

The chain employs TRBV5-7 and TRBJ1-6; D is perhaps TRBD1 (5 bases). TRBV5-7 is an ORF, and what it does is uncertain. The V end lost 4 bases, the J end lost 3 bases, and 20 bases lay between the germline ends. The CDR3 is 18 residues long. The CDR3 region is CASSQGLWTVVYNSPLHF. The CDR3 nucleotides are TGTGCCAGCAGCCAGGGTCTATGGACGGTGGTCTATAATTCACCCCTCCACTTT.

The chain employs TRBV6-4 and TRBJ1-1, with D unclear. Trimming pared 6 bases from V and 1 base from J, leaving 9 bases between. Germline V lookup: CDR1 MRHNA, CDR2 SNTAGT. The CDR3 length is 13 residues. The CDR3 region is CASSATRNTEAFF. CDR3 bases: TGTGCCAGCAGCGCAACACGGAACACTGAAGCTTTCTTT.

The V call is TRBV28, the J call TRBJ1-4; D possibly corresponds to TRBD1 (5 bases). V was trimmed by 6 bases and J by 4 bases, leaving 12 bases between them. The CDR3 covers 14 residues. Looked up from germline, CDR1 is MDHEN and CDR2 is SYDVKM. This CDR3 reads CASRKGLNNEKLFF. The CDR3 DNA follows: TGTGCCAGCAGGAAGGGACTCAATAATGAAAAACTGTTTTTT.